Each of the 19 T cell receptor beta chains below was sequenced from the same sample in a study of CD8+CD57+ T cells in acquired aplastic anemia. Genomic DNA, serving as template, underwent TCR beta VDJ and CDR3 profiling. TCRdb re-derived calls from the reads in MiXCR, one entry per CDR3 protein. The sample yields some 70,000 distinct CDR3 sequences, roughly half seen once. The sample consisted of sorted CD4+, CD8+, or CD8+CD57+ T cells (not recorded which) from PBMCs. These receptors all come from a human donor in good health, serving as a control.

Ten or more counts support this clonotype. V gene TRBV13 combines with J gene TRBJ2-5; D tentatively fits TRBD1 or TRBD2 (5 bases each). CDR3 length equals 17 residues. Germline V gene data show CDR1 as PRHDT and CDR2 as FYEKMQ (reference sequence). Deletions cut 1 base from V and 1 base from J, with 16 bases between. CDR3 in DNA: TGTGCCAGCAGCTTAGTGGAGGCAGGGACCACCCAAGAGACCCAGTACTTC. This translates into CASSLVEAGTTQETQYF.

The CDR3 nucleotides are TGTGCCAGCAGCTTGACGGACAGGGGCTACGAGCAGTACTTC. This encodes CASSLTDRGYEQYF. V usage is TRBV7-9 and J usage is TRBJ2-7; 9 bases align to TRBD1. There are 14 residues in the CDR3. Germline V gives CDR1 SEHNR, CDR2 FQNEAQ (reference sequence). J was trimmed by 3 bases and V by 3 bases; bases with no gene match: 3. The full variable domain, in which reference TRBV7-9 and TRBJ2-7 provide the parts outside the CDR3, is DTGVSQNPRHKITKRGQNVTFRCDPISEHNRLYWYRQTLGQGPEFLTYFQNEAQLEKSRLLSDRFSAERPKGSFSTLEIQRTEQGDSAMYLCASSLTDRGYEQYFGPGTRLTVT.

The J gene is TRBJ2-3, the V gene TRBV7-2; a possible D gene is TRBD1 (6 bases). CDR3 length: 15 residues. Per the germline V gene, CDR1 is SGHTA and CDR2 is FQGNSA. With 1 base removed from V and 2 bases from J, the gap between germline ends came to 10 bases. As DNA, the CDR3 is TGTGCCAGCAGCTTAGTTTGGGGGCCCACAGATACGCAGTATTTT. Protein product: CASSLVWGPTDTQYF.

The chain is built from TRBV20-1 and TRBJ2-7; D possibly matches TRBD1 or TRBD2 (7 bases each). Trimming took 6 bases from V and 0 from J, leaving 12 bases between them. CDR1 and CDR2 from the germline V gene are DFQATT and SNEGSKA (reference sequence). The CDR3 covers 13 residues. CDR3 bases: TGCAGTGCCCAGGGGGGGGACTCCTACGAGCAGTACTTC. It yields the protein CSAQGGDSYEQYF.

This clonotype appeared a few times. The V call is TRBV25-1, the J call TRBJ1-3; 9 bases are a match to TRBD1. Trimming removed 2 bases from V and 0 bases from J; junction bases left unmatched: 5. The germline V gene has CDR1 MGHDK and CDR2 SYGVNS. The CDR3 contains 17 residues. CDR3 protein: CASSERVTGGSGNTIYF. CDR3 nucleotides: TGTGCCAGCAGTGAACGCGTGACAGGGGGCTCTGGAAACACCATATATTTT.

The CDR3 loop reads CASSSRGGGGKNIQYF. The CDR3 DNA sequence: TGTGCCAGCAGTTCCCGAGGAGGGGGGGGCAAAAACATTCAGTACTTC. The chain recombines TRBV27 with TRBJ2-4, with a weak D call TRBD2 (7 bases). The V and J ends lost 4 bases and 3 bases respectively, with 16 bases between them. The CDR3 consists of 16 residues. The germline V gene encodes CDR1 MNHEY and CDR2 SMNVEV (reference sequence).

Relative to its sample, this clonotype is medium-sized (0.01 to 0.1%). The chain is built from TRBV29-1 and TRBJ2-1; 8 bases fit TRBD1. CDR3 size: 13 residues. Germline CDR1 is SQVTM and CDR2 is ANQGSEA. The trim removed 6 bases at V and 1 base at J, leaving 2 bases unmatched. CDR3 DNA sequence: TGCAGCGTCCGGACAGGGTCCTACAATGAGCAGTTCTTC. This sequence encodes CSVRTGSYNEQFF.

The chain links TRBV29-1 to TRBJ1-5; D perhaps matches TRBD1 (5 bases). There are 13 residues in the CDR3. The germline V and J ends were trimmed by 6 bases and 7 bases, with 16 bases remaining between them. Germline lookup yields CDR1 SQVTM and CDR2 ANQGSEA. Here the CDR3 reads CSVSTALGQPQHF. In nucleotides, the CDR3 is TGCAGCGTATCGACAGCCTTAGGGCAGCCCCAGCATTTT.

This clonotype has a count of ten or more. The chain couples TRBV12-3 or TRBV12-4 to TRBJ2-7; possibly TRBD2 for D (6 bases). V was pared by 7 bases and J by 4 bases, with 20 bases between. This CDR3 spans 15 amino acids. The chain's CDR3 is CASTGYVGSTYEQYF. The CDR3 nucleotides read TGTGCCAGCACTGGATATGTCGGGAGTACTTACGAGCAGTACTTC.

V and J are TRBV6-1 and TRBJ1-3; 7 bases are a match to TRBD1. The germline V gene encodes CDR1 MNHNS and CDR2 SASEGT. The CDR3 is made up of 13 amino acids. V shed 7 bases, J shed 7 bases, and the junction held 7 bases outside the gene matches. CDR3 in amino acids: CASKLGQSNTIYF. CDR3 in DNA: TGTGCCAGCAAATTGGGACAGTCGAACACCATATATTTT.

In DNA, the CDR3 is TGCGCCAGCAGCTTGGACGCAGGACGTAATTCACCCCTCCACTTT. It codes for CASSLDAGRNSPLHF. V and J are TRBV5-1 and TRBJ1-6; no firm D call. The germline V gene has CDR1 SGHRS and CDR2 YFSETQ. The V end was cut by 0 bases, the J end by 6 bases, with 10 bases between. This CDR3 spans 15 amino acids.

The chain couples TRBV7-9 to TRBJ1-2; no reliable D call. CDR3 length: 14 amino acids. CDR1 is SEHNR and CDR2 is FQNEAQ in the germline V gene (reference sequence). The CDR3: CTSSLGVPLGGYTF. The CDR3 region has the DNA TGTACTAGCAGCTTGGGTGTTCCGCTGGGGGGCTACACCTTC.

The rearrangement links TRBV2 to TRBJ1-5, with 7 bases lining up with TRBD1. Germline CDR1 SNHLY, CDR2 FYNNEI. The ends lost 6 bases at V and 6 bases at J; junction bases unmatched: 11. There are 15 residues in the CDR3. This CDR3 reads CASSQADRARQPQHF. The CDR3 DNA reads TGTGCCAGCAGCCAAGCAGACAGGGCGCGTCAGCCCCAGCATTTT.

This chain connects TRBV19 to TRBJ1-1; 10 bases map to TRBD1. The V gene's germline CDR1 is LNHDA and CDR2 SQIVND (reference sequence). There are 15 residues in the CDR3. V lost 3 bases, J lost 3 bases, and 4 bases stayed unmatched. The chain's CDR3 is CASSITGTGDTEAFF. In nucleotides, the CDR3 is TGTGCCAGTAGTATTACCGGGACAGGGGACACTGAAGCTTTCTTT.

In regard to this clonotype: The final CDR3 position lacks the conserved phenylalanine or tryptophan, pointing to a likely read error. The DNA is omitted, as the CDR3 cannot be located on it reliably, and the CDR3 follows TCRdb's listing. The chain recombines TRBV11-2 with TRBJ2-7. Counting both end residues, the CDR3 totals 13 amino acids. CDR1 and CDR2 from the germline V gene are SGHAT and FQNNGV. The CDR3 protein is CASSGSASYEQCY.

The DNA for the CDR3 is TGTGCCAGCAGTTCGACAGGAACCGGGGAGCTGTTTTTT. Translation gives CASSSTGTGELFF. V and J are TRBV12-3 or TRBV12-4 and TRBJ2-2; TRBD1 might be the D (6 bases). V was trimmed by 4 bases and J by 5 bases, leaving 8 bases between them. The CDR3 has 13 residues.

Concerning this clonotype itself: The germline gene is not matched at one end of the junction; a read error may be the cause. This chain links TRBV6-4 with TRBJ1-1; D uncertain. The CDR3 covers 11 residues. Germline assignment: CDR1 MRHNA and CDR2 SNTAGT. This CDR3 is CASPDSTEASF. CDR3 nucleotides: TGTGCCAGCCCGGATAGTACTGAAGCGTCCTTT.

This clonotype has at least ten counts. V is TRBV7-8 and J is TRBJ2-2, with D perhaps matching TRBD1 or TRBD2 (5 bases each). The CDR3 contains 16 residues. The V gene's germline CDR1 is SGHVS and CDR2 FQNEAQ. Trimming shortened V by 5 bases and J by 0 bases, and 13 bases separated the two germline ends. This CDR3 is CASSVGTVANTGELFF. The CDR3 nucleotides read TGTGCCAGCAGCGTAGGGACGGTCGCGAACACCGGGGAGCTGTTTTTT. Full variable domain (missing parts from reference TRBV7-8 and TRBJ2-2): GAGVSQSPRYKVAKRGQDVALRCDPISGHVSLFWYQQALGQGPEFLTYFQNEAQLDKSGLPSDRFFAERPEGSVSTLKIQRTQQEDSAVYLCASSVGTVANTGELFFGEGSRLTVL.

In this sample, this clonotype turned up once. This chain joins TRBV7-8 and TRBJ2-7, with 7 bases matching TRBD1. V lost 5 bases and J lost 5; bases outside the gene matches: 9. The CDR3 has 14 residues. Germline loops: CDR1 SGHVS, CDR2 FQNEAQ. The CDR3 DNA follows: TGTGCCAGCAGCCCTAGACAGGGCCCCCACGAGCAGTACTTC. Protein product: CASSPRQGPHEQYF.